This T cell receptor beta chain emerged from a study of CD8 T cells in Susac syndrome. Random hexamers were used to reverse transcribe an amount of about 0.5 to 1 ug RNA. From the immunoSEQ multiplex PCR reads, TCRdb called clonotypes with MiXCR, one entry per CDR3 protein. The table includes about 130,000 distinct CDR3 sequences, more than 90% detected once. The CDR3 is made up of 11 amino acids. CDR1 MDHEN and CDR2 SYDVKM come from the germline V gene. V shed 3 bases and J shed 6 bases, with 6 bases lying between them. The V gene is TRBV28, the J gene TRBJ2-7, with D hard to call. The sequence was obtained from a human donor with Susac syndrome. The sample comprised CD8+ T cells from PBMCs. Here the CDR3 DNA reads TGTGCCAGCAGTTTCCCAGGCGAGCAGTACTTC. As protein: CASSFPGEQYF.